The 23 T cell receptor beta chains reported below all come from one sample, sequenced in a study of control samples from healthy donors and cancer patients. Profiled with immunoSEQ multiplex PCR; TCRdb holds only in-frame clones, not every one. The table has over 70,000 clones, roughly 91% seen once. The source material was blood. These receptors were taken from a woman aged 55-69 years in good health.

The chain employs TRBV2 and TRBJ2-3; 8 positions agree with TRBD2. The CDR3 is 14 amino acids. The J segment lost 2 bases and the V segment lost 7 bases, leaving 5 bases of the junction unmatched. Germline CDR1 reads SNHLY; CDR2 reads FYNNEI. Here the CDR3 reads CASMVRGDTDTQYF. DNA for the CDR3: TGTGCCAGCATGGTGCGGGGGGACACAGATACGCAGTATTTT.

This chain links TRBV6-5 with TRBJ2-3, with a tentative D call TRBD2 (6 bases). The V and J ends lost 4 bases and 5 bases respectively, with 19 bases between them. The CDR3 sequence is 16 residues long. Germline lookup yields CDR1 MNHEY and CDR2 SVGAGI. The CDR3, as DNA: TGTGCCAGCAGTTCCCCCCTTAGGGGAGGAAGAGATACGCAGTATTTT. Amino acids: CASSSPLRGGRDTQYF.

V gene TRBV15 combines with J gene TRBJ2-5; 8 nucleotides agree with TRBD2. CDR1 LNHNV and CDR2 YYDKDF come from the germline V gene (reference sequence). J gave up 5 bases and V 1 base, and 0 bases lay outside the gene matches. This CDR3 has 13 amino acids. The CDR3 coding sequence is TGTGCCACCAGCAGAGGCGGGGGGGAGACCCAGTACTTC. The encoded protein is CATSRGGGETQYF.

V gene TRBV5-8 combines with J gene TRBJ2-1; a possible D gene is TRBD2 (7 bases). V lost 0 bases and J 5 bases, leaving 12 bases between the germline ends. CDR3 length: 15 residues. The V gene's germline CDR1 is SGHTS and CDR2 YDEGEE. CDR3 residues: CASSLGTGRDNEQFF. The CDR3 coding sequence is TGTGCCAGCAGCTTGGGTACAGGGAGGGACAATGAGCAGTTCTTC.

The chain joins TRBV6-4 to TRBJ2-3; 8 bases are shared with TRBD2. V gave up 4 bases and J gave up 3 bases; unmatched junction bases: 9. CDR1 and CDR2 (germline): MRHNA, SNTAGT. The CDR3 is made up of 16 amino acids. The CDR3 is CASSVIDGRVTDTQYF. The CDR3 DNA sequence: TGTGCCAGCAGTGTTATCGACGGGAGGGTTACAGATACGCAGTATTTT.

The chain uses TRBV5-6 and TRBJ2-1; 7 bases are a match to TRBD2. The CDR3 contains 16 residues. The junction had 7 bases not matched to a gene; V was cut back by 4 bases and J by 0 bases. Germline-derived CDR1 and CDR2 are SGHDT and YYEEEE. CDR3 in DNA: TGTGCCAGCAGCCCGCCGCGGGGGTTCTCCTACAATGAGCAGTTCTTC. Translated: CASSPPRGFSYNEQFF.

The rearrangement links TRBV19 to TRBJ1-2; D perhaps matches TRBD1 (5 bases). Trimming left V 5 bases short and J 0 bases short, with 13 bases between. This CDR3 spans 15 amino acids. Germline loops: CDR1 LNHDA, CDR2 SQIVND (reference sequence). The CDR3 region is CASSPRVGANYGYTF. The CDR3 DNA sequence: TGTGCCAGTAGTCCCAGGGTGGGCGCTAACTATGGCTACACCTTC.

V is TRBV18 and J is TRBJ1-2; D is possibly TRBD1 (5 bases). The CDR3 is 14 residues long. CDR1 and CDR2 from the germline V gene are KGHSH and LQKENI. Trimming took 2 bases from V and 0 from J, leaving 7 bases between them. CDR3 sequence: CASSPATANYGYTF. CDR3 DNA sequence: TGTGCCAGCTCACCAGCGACAGCTAACTATGGCTACACCTTC.

The CDR3 DNA sequence: TGTGCCAGCAGTTTAGTCTCGGGAAGTGGCGATGAAAAACTGTTTTTT. Its translation: CASSLVSGSGDEKLFF. The rearrangement joins TRBV28 to TRBJ1-4, with unresolved D. The length of the CDR3 is 16 residues. Trimming shortened V by 2 bases and J by 6 bases, and 16 bases separated the two germline ends. In germline, CDR1 is MDHEN, CDR2 SYDVKM. The variable domain in full, completed from reference TRBV28 and TRBJ1-4, reads DVKVTQSSRYLVKRTGEKVFLECVQDMDHENMFWYRQDPGLGLRLIYFSYDVKMKEKGDIPEGYSVSREKKERFSLILESASTNQTSMYLCASSLVSGSGDEKLFFGSGTQLSVL.

The rearrangement joins TRBV3-1 (or the pseudogene TRBV3-2) to TRBJ2-1, with D possibly matching TRBD2 (6 bases). The germline V gene has CDR1 LGHDT and CDR2 YNNKEL (reference sequence). The CDR3 contains 13 residues. The germline V and J ends were trimmed by 3 bases and 13 bases, with 16 bases remaining between them. CDR3 amino acids: CASSQFSGSGQFF. The DNA for the CDR3 is TGTGCCAGCAGCCAGTTCTCCGGTAGCGGTCAGTTCTTC.

CDR3 residues: CASSWPPSSYNEQFF. In DNA, the CDR3 is TGTGCCAGCAGTTGGCCCCCGAGCTCCTACAATGAGCAGTTCTTC. The rearrangement uses TRBV28 and TRBJ2-1; D is undetermined. The CDR3 totals 15 residues. Trimming shortened V by 4 bases and J by 0 bases, and 10 bases separated the two germline ends. Per the germline V gene, CDR1 is MDHEN and CDR2 is SYDVKM.

The chain couples TRBV9 to TRBJ2-1; D uncertain. Trimming shortened V by 0 bases and J by 4 bases, and 8 bases separated the two germline ends. The CDR3 is 14 residues long. Looked up from germline, CDR1 is SGDLS and CDR2 is YYNGEE. CDR3 in amino acids: CASSVGVVYNEQFF. CDR3 DNA sequence: TGTGCCAGCAGCGTAGGGGTAGTGTACAATGAGCAGTTCTTC.

V is TRBV18 and J is TRBJ2-3, with D perhaps matching TRBD2 (6 bases). The CDR3 covers 17 residues. Germline CDR1 is KGHSH and CDR2 is LQKENI. V gave up 3 bases and J gave up 6 bases, with 22 bases separating them. CDR3 amino acids: CASSPITGANEGDTQYF. The CDR3 DNA follows: TGTGCCAGCTCACCCATTACGGGAGCCAACGAGGGGGATACGCAGTATTTT.

This clone was observed a single time. The chain uses TRBV4-1 and TRBJ2-5, with 12 bases identical to TRBD2. This CDR3 comprises 15 residues. The V gene end was trimmed by 1 base and the J gene end by 4 bases; junction bases not matched to a gene: 1. Looked up from germline, CDR1 is MGHRA and CDR2 is YSYEKL. CDR3 DNA: TGCGCCAGCAGCCAAGGACTAGCGGGAGCAGAGACCCAGTACTTC. Amino acids: CASSQGLAGAETQYF.

The chain employs TRBV2 and TRBJ2-2, with TRBD2 as a possible D gene (5 bases). The CDR3 has 13 residues. The germline V gene has CDR1 SNHLY and CDR2 FYNNEI. Deletions cut 7 bases from V and 6 bases from J, with 12 bases between. The CDR3 bases are TGTGCCAGCAACCTAGAGAGGGCCGGGGAGCTGTTTTTT. Protein sequence: CASNLERAGELFF.

This sequence joins TRBV5-4 and TRBJ1-2; D possibly corresponds to TRBD1 (6 bases). Between the trimmed V and J ends, which lost 4 bases and 3 bases, there was a span of 10 bases. CDR1 SGHNT and CDR2 YYREEE come from the germline V gene (reference sequence). The CDR3 consists of 13 residues. CDR3 sequence: CASSPGADYGYTF. The DNA of the CDR3 is TGTGCCAGCAGCCCGGGGGCCGACTATGGCTACACCTTC.

DNA for the CDR3: TGTGCCAGCAAAGTCGGGGCCGACTCTGGAAACACCATATATTTT. Protein product: CASKVGADSGNTIYF. V and J are TRBV6-5 and TRBJ1-3, with D possibly being TRBD1 (5 bases). CDR3 length equals 15 residues. CDR1 and CDR2 from the germline V gene are MNHEY and SVGAGI. Trimming removed 7 bases at V and 0 bases at J, with 13 bases between.

The chain couples TRBV18 to TRBJ1-1, with D unresolved. Trimming stripped 1 base from V and 2 bases from J, with 5 bases between. This CDR3 is built from 13 residues. Germline CDR1 reads KGHSH; CDR2 reads LQKENI. CDR3 in amino acids: CASSPLHNTEAFF. Here the CDR3 DNA reads TGTGCCAGCTCACCACTGCATAACACTGAAGCTTTCTTT. The full variable domain, in which reference TRBV18 and TRBJ1-1 provide the parts outside the CDR3, is NAGVMQNPRHLVRRRGQEARLRCSPMKGHSHVYWYRQLPEEGLKFMVYLQKENIIDESGMPKERFSAEFPKEGPSILRIQQVVRGDSAAYFCASSPLHNTEAFFGQGTRLTVV.

The rearrangement joins TRBV9 to TRBJ1-1; D is unresolved. This CDR3 has 15 amino acids. CDR1 and CDR2 from the germline V gene are SGDLS and YYNGEE. With 0 bases removed from V and 0 bases from J, the gap between germline ends came to 9 bases. The CDR3 sequence: CASSVAGNMNTEAFF. DNA of the CDR3: TGTGCCAGCAGCGTAGCCGGAAACATGAACACTGAAGCTTTCTTT. Filled out from reference TRBV9 and TRBJ1-1, the complete variable domain reads DSGVTQTPKHLITATGQRVTLRCSPRSGDLSVYWYQQSLDQGLQFLIQYYNGEERAKGNILERFSAQQFPDLHSELNLSSLELGDSALYFCASSVAGNMNTEAFFGQGTRLTVV.

The rearrangement uses TRBV18 and TRBJ2-7; TRBD1 matches at 10 bases. The CDR3 is made up of 18 amino acids. V lost 3 bases to trimming and J lost 4 bases; unmatched junction nucleotides: 15. The germline CDR1 and CDR2 sequences are KGHSH and LQKENI. The CDR3 protein is CASSPQGPGQGTMYEQYF. In DNA, the CDR3 is TGTGCCAGCTCACCCCAAGGGCCGGGACAGGGGACGATGTACGAGCAGTACTTC. The entire variable domain, with the rest obtained from reference TRBV18 and TRBJ2-7, is as follows: NAGVMQNPRHLVRRRGQEARLRCSPMKGHSHVYWYRQLPEEGLKFMVYLQKENIIDESGMPKERFSAEFPKEGPSILRIQQVVRGDSAAYFCASSPQGPGQGTMYEQYFGPGTRLTVT.

The chain links TRBV28 to TRBJ2-3; D is undetermined. Trimming pared 7 bases from V and 0 bases from J, leaving 11 bases between. The CDR3 consists of 14 residues. CDR1 is MDHEN, CDR2 SYDVKM, per germline. The CDR3 protein is CASIRAGSTDTQYF. In nucleotides, the CDR3 is TGTGCCAGCATCCGGGCAGGCAGCACAGATACGCAGTATTTT.

This clone was found once. This chain joins TRBV5-1 and TRBJ1-1; D is undetermined. Trimming removed 2 bases from V and 4 bases from J, with 12 bases in between. Germline-derived CDR1 and CDR2 are SGHRS and YFSETQ. The CDR3 is made up of 14 amino acids. The CDR3: CASSFRGLGTEAFF. In nucleotides, the CDR3 is TGCGCCAGCAGCTTCCGTGGGCTTGGCACTGAAGCTTTCTTT. Full variable domain (missing parts from reference TRBV5-1 and TRBJ1-1): KAGVTQTPRYLIKTRGQQVTLSCSPISGHRSVSWYQQTPGQGLQFLFEYFSETQRNKGNFPGRFSGRQFSNSRSEMNVSTLELGDSALYLCASSFRGLGTEAFFGQGTRLTVV.

This clone appeared once. The rearrangement joins TRBV27 to TRBJ1-2; D is perhaps TRBD1 (5 bases). The V end lost 5 bases, the J end lost 1 base, and 17 bases lay between the germline ends. The CDR3 extends over 16 amino acids. The germline CDR1 and CDR2 sequences are MNHEY and SMNVEV (reference sequence). The CDR3 reads CASSPLGTQVNYGYTF. The CDR3 nucleotides read TGTGCCAGCAGTCCCCTCGGGACTCAAGTTAACTATGGCTACACCTTC.